The 2 T cell receptor beta chains below all came from one sample that was sequenced in a study of shared clonotypes between healthy human individuals. Produced via immunoSEQ multiplex PCR; TCRdb's table is partial and in-frame only. The repertoire holds around 2.5 million clones, with 93% as singletons. Input material: naive CD4+ T cells from PBMCs. As to subset: CD45RA+ positively selected. These receptors all come from a man younger than 35 in good health. Some clones in this sample may be carry-over from other donors' samples.

With respect to this clone: The same CDR3 also results from other DNA sequences found in this sample. The CDR3 reads CASSQEAAYNEQFF. Written as DNA, the CDR3 is TGCGCCAGCAGCCAAGAGGCAGCTTACAATGAGCAGTTCTTC. The V call is TRBV4-3, the J call TRBJ2-1; D is ambiguous. V was pared by 0 bases and J by 4 bases, with 7 bases between. CDR1 and CDR2 (germline): LGHNA, YSLEER. The CDR3 is 14 amino acids.

The genes are TRBV4-3 and TRBJ1-1, with 8 positions matching TRBD1. Trimming cost V 1 base and J 10 bases; bases outside gene matches: 8. This CDR3 has 14 residues. Germline-derived CDR1 and CDR2 are LGHNA and YSLEER. CDR3 in DNA: TGCGCCAGCAGCCAAGTTCACGACAGGGGAGCAGCTTTCTTT. This sequence encodes CASSQVHDRGAAFF.